This T cell receptor beta chain was retrieved from a study of blood T cells in healthy people across ages. Study conclusions and caveats: Roughly linear declines in TCR beta diversity per million T cells occurred with age.

A second PCR, run for roughly 7 to 11 cycles, used a sample-barcoded 5' primer plus a J-beta primer mix. MiXCR, run by TCRdb on the 5' RACE reads, gives a single entry per CDR3 protein. This table holds hundreds of thousands of distinct CDR3 sequences, roughly 50% found once. V was trimmed by 5 bases and J by 8 bases, leaving 10 bases between them. Germline loops: CDR1 PRHDT, CDR2 FYEKMQ (reference sequence). The CDR3 length is 13 residues. To note about this clonotype: The antigen remains undetermined.

The V call is TRBV13, the J call TRBJ1-6, with D possibly matching TRBD1 (5 bases). The sequence was collected from a man aged 30 to 39 in good health. The specimen sequenced was blood. CDR3 sequence (DNA): TGTGCCAGCAGCACGGCCAGGGATTCACCCCTCCACTTT. This codes for CASSTARDSPLHF.